The T cell receptor (beta chain) described here comes from a study of cytomegalovirus exposure and HLA in healthy donors. V was pared by 4 bases and J by 1 base, with 9 bases of the junction left unmatched. Germline V gene lookup returns CDR1 SGHDN and CDR2 FVKESK. The CDR3 sequence is 17 residues long. Both 60 Vbeta primers and 13 Jbeta primers went into the PCR. Using immunoSEQ multiplex PCR, the repertoire was profiled, and TCRdb retains in-frame clones only, with some absent. The sample lists 160,000 or so clones, about 80% occurring once. Whole-study results and caveats: A list of 150 or so TCR beta chains associated with cytomegalovirus was given.

This clone has only a few counts. The antigen is unknown. The sequencing input was PBMCs. This TCR derives from a man aged 25 to 40 in good health and CMV-seropositive. V gene TRBV14 combines with J gene TRBJ2-3; 9 nucleotides align to TRBD2. CDR3 DNA: TGTGCCAGCAGCCCGGAACTAGCGGGTTACCGCACAGATACGCAGTATTTT. Translating it yields CASSPELAGYRTDTQYF.